This TCR beta chain came from a study of blood T cell repertoires in COVID-19 (dated by TCRdb to the early 2020s). Notes on the research overall: Samples from collaborators originated in the United States, Italy and Spain and spanned both the acute and convalescent phases of COVID-19. The material from the prospective study consisted of cDNA or gDNA derived from T cells, B-cell-depleted T cells, or PBMCs. The samples were drawn from the first 160 participants of the ongoing ImmuneRACE study and from about 1,200 subjects provided by 6 global collaborators. A de-identified subject ID, COVID-19 status, age in years and sex were almost always included in the sample metadata. The dataset comprised deeply sampled blood TCRbeta repertoires from subjects exposed to, actively infected with, or recovered from COVID-19. Where available, HLA class I and class II types were obtained from metadata supplied by the sample provider rather than from assay-based typing. The repertoires were released in a freely available public database intended as a resource for research on the immune response to SARS-CoV-2. The paper as a whole reports these results and caveats: Clinical and demographic metadata were provided uncurated, with the amount varying by source and participant.

The immunoSEQ Assay, a bias-controlled multiplex PCR, was used to amplify TCRbeta CDR3 regions from genomic DNA. The original pipeline was this. The number of nucleated cells in each sample was estimated by amplification of reference gene primers within the assay. To quantify the absolute abundance of each unique TCRbeta CDR3 rearrangement, sequence reads were collapsed and filtered. Productive Simpson clonality was computed per sample as the square root of Simpson's diversity index over productive rearrangements. The immuneACCESS repertoire file appears here via TCRdb, limited to in-frame rearrangements. These files lack a portion of the clones; in checked studies, under half of the deficit traces to unresolved V genes, and the cause of the others is not known. Clone size and V and J calls were adopted from that table, with D and trimming inferred from the DNA. Recorded for this sample are about 430,000 clones; approximately 87% of them occurred a single time. The top ten clonotypes cover 0.9% to 1% of the sample.

Participants in the prospective study were aged roughly 18 to 89 years, lived in about two dozen United States geographic areas, and enrolled through a virtual design. Cohort assignment in the prospective study relied on participant-reported clinical history from a screening survey and a study questionnaire. Mobile phlebotomists in the prospective study collected whole blood, serum and a nasopharyngeal or oropharyngeal swab from every participant. Over a roughly two-month period, participants in the prospective study had the option of providing additional blood draws and questionnaires. Prospective study blood samples were shipped either frozen or at room temperature before DNA extraction. Remarks on this clone: The target of this receptor is not known. The junction differs from germline at one of its ends, possibly a read error.

Taken from cysteine to phenylalanine, the CDR3 has 15 residues. CDR3 DNA is the only sequence kept; it has 45 bases, read in frame from the first base. The germline V gene gives CDR1 as SNHLY and CDR2 as FYNNEI. This receptor was identified in a woman aged 30 to 39 with acute COVID-19. The material sequenced was PBMCs or T cells enriched from blood (not recorded which). The chain is assembled from TRBV2 and TRBJ2-7, and 7 junctional nucleotides match TRBD1. The DNA is as follows: TGTGCCAGCAGCGAAGACAGGGCCCCAACCTACGAGCAGTACTTC. The translation is CASSEDRAPTYEQYF.